One sample yielded the 27 T cell receptor beta chains listed below, sequenced in a study of a mutant IDH1 vaccine in newly diagnosed glioma. Repertoires were generated with immunoSEQ multiplex PCR, while TCRdb's copy carries only in-frame clones and drops some. Here the sample spans roughly 40,000 clones, about 91% being singletons. Time point described: week 23, last vaccination. The content of each vaccine dose was 300 ug of mutant IDH1 20-mer peptide, and topical imiquimod accompanied it. Their specific antigens are unknown. The starting material was PBMCs, obtained from a glioma patient whose treatment included an IDH1 peptide vaccine. The source is a man aged 45-65 years with glioma.

The chain links TRBV6-5 to TRBJ2-7; TRBD2 matches at 9 bases. V dropped 7 bases and J dropped 4; count of bases not matched to a gene: 5. The CDR3 covers 13 residues. Germline CDR1 is MNHEY and CDR2 is SVGAGI. The CDR3: CASNAGGLYEQYF. In nucleotides, the CDR3 is TGTGCCAGCAACGCGGGAGGGCTTTACGAGCAGTACTTC.

This chain links TRBV9 with TRBJ1-3, with a tentative D call TRBD1 (5 bases). CDR1 is SGDLS, CDR2 YYNGEE, per germline. Trimming pared 4 bases from V and 0 bases from J, leaving 14 bases between. This CDR3 is 16 amino acids long. CDR3 in DNA: TGTGCCAGCAGCCCCCGACAGATGAGCTCTGGAAACACCATATATTTT. Residues: CASSPRQMSSGNTIYF.

As for this clone: At the DNA level, this CDR3 is encoded by other sequences in the same sample as well. CDR3 in DNA: TGTGCCAGCAGCCCGGGGCAGGGGGCCTACGAGCAGTACTTC. Translation gives CASSPGQGAYEQYF. The V and J genes are TRBV5-6 and TRBJ2-7, with TRBD1 matching over 7 bases. From germline, CDR1 is SGHDT and CDR2 YYEEEE. V was clipped by 4 bases and J by 2 bases; unmatched bases: 6. The CDR3 runs 14 residues.

The CDR3 region is CASSSSHGRETQYF. The CDR3, as DNA: TGTGCCAGCAGCTCCTCCCACGGGAGAGAGACCCAGTACTTC. This chain uses TRBV11-2 with TRBJ2-5, with a tentative D call TRBD2 (6 bases). Between the trimmed V and J ends, which lost 4 bases and 4 bases, there was a span of 13 bases. The CDR3 totals 14 residues. Germline values: CDR1 SGHAT, CDR2 FQNNGV.

The chain uses TRBV2 and TRBJ2-7; unclear D gene. CDR1 and CDR2 from the germline V gene are SNHLY and FYNNEI. V lost 5 bases and J 3 bases, leaving 8 bases between the germline ends. There are 12 residues in the CDR3. Here the CDR3 reads CASSPYHYEQYF. The CDR3 DNA follows: TGTGCCAGCAGTCCATATCACTACGAGCAGTACTTC.

The chain employs TRBV14 and TRBJ1-1; possible D gene TRBD1, 5 bases. V dropped 3 bases and J dropped 0 bases, with 20 bases sitting between them. Germline CDR1 is SGHDN and CDR2 is FVKESK. The CDR3 is 18 amino acids. CDR3: CASSQGPWAGRVNTEAFF. The CDR3 coding sequence is TGTGCCAGCAGCCAGGGGCCCTGGGCAGGGCGGGTGAACACTGAAGCTTTCTTT.

The CDR3 spells CASSDGTGHTDTQYF. CDR3 DNA sequence: TGTGCCAGCAGTGACGGGACAGGACACACAGATACGCAGTATTTT. The chain carries TRBV6-4 and TRBJ2-3, with 8 bases lining up with TRBD1. V lost 2 bases and J lost 2; bases outside the gene matches: 3. This CDR3 has 15 amino acids. Germline CDR1 reads MRHNA; CDR2 reads SNTAGT.

This rearrangement joins TRBV7-2 to TRBJ1-5, with a weak D call TRBD1 (6 bases). Trimming took 2 bases from V and 4 from J, leaving 6 bases between them. CDR3 size: 13 residues. Germline CDR1 reads SGHTA; CDR2 reads FQGNSA. CDR3 amino acids: CASSLQGNQPQHF. CDR3 DNA: TGTGCCAGCAGCTTACAGGGGAATCAGCCCCAGCATTTT.

The V gene is TRBV4-1, the J gene TRBJ2-7; a weak D match, TRBD2 (5 bases). CDR1 and CDR2 (germline): MGHRA, YSYEKL. The CDR3 length is 14 residues. Trimming cost V 2 bases and J 1 base, with 9 bases left between them. In DNA, the CDR3 is TGCGCCAGCAGCCAACCAACTAGATCCTACGAGCAGTACTTC. Translating it yields CASSQPTRSYEQYF.

The V call is TRBV7-9, the J call TRBJ2-3; D is unresolved. Trimming removed 6 bases at V and 2 bases at J, with 6 bases between. Germline V CDR1 and CDR2: SEHNR, FQNEAQ (reference sequence). The CDR3 totals 12 residues. CDR3 sequence reads: CASREVTDTQYF. The CDR3 DNA reads as TGTGCCAGCAGGGAAGTCACAGATACGCAGTATTTT.

CDR3 loop: CASSQDLGTLSNQPQHF. CDR3 in DNA: TGCGCCAGCAGCCAAGATCTAGGAACTCTTAGCAATCAGCCCCAGCATTTT. This chain joins TRBV4-1 and TRBJ1-5; D remains unclear. The CDR3 totals 17 residues. CDR1 is MGHRA, CDR2 YSYEKL, per germline. The V gene lost 0 bases and the J gene lost 0 bases, with 12 bases spanning the gap.

V and J are TRBV10-2 and TRBJ1-5; 7 bases map to TRBD1. Looked up from germline, CDR1 is WSHSY and CDR2 is SAAADI. The J segment lost 3 bases and the V segment lost 6 bases, leaving 8 bases of the junction unmatched. The CDR3 covers 15 residues. The CDR3 reads CASSRTGADNQPQHF. DNA for the CDR3: TGCGCCAGCAGCAGGACAGGCGCCGACAATCAGCCCCAGCATTTT.

This clone was seen a handful of times. V gene TRBV7-2 combines with J gene TRBJ2-2; 7 bases fit TRBD2. The V gene's germline CDR1 is SGHTA and CDR2 FQGNSA. This CDR3 is 17 amino acids long. J gave up 0 bases and V 8 bases, and 12 bases lay outside the gene matches. CDR3 sequence (DNA): TGTGCCAGCTCCTTTCCGCTCGGGGGGACGAACACCGGGGAGCTGTTTTTT. Amino acid sequence: CASSFPLGGTNTGELFF.

The J gene is TRBJ2-7, the V gene TRBV7-9; perhaps TRBD1 as D (5 bases). Germline assignment: CDR1 SEHNR and CDR2 FQNEAQ (reference sequence). V was trimmed by 1 base and J by 3 bases, leaving 7 bases between them. This CDR3 is built from 13 residues. CDR3 region: CASSLDRYYEQYF. The CDR3 region has the DNA TGTGCCAGCAGCTTAGACAGGTACTACGAGCAGTACTTC.

The chain has TRBV28 and TRBJ1-1; D may be TRBD1 (5 bases). The CDR3 is 15 amino acids. Trimming cost V 3 bases and J 6 bases, with 17 bases left between them. From germline, CDR1 is MDHEN and CDR2 SYDVKM. The CDR3 DNA is TGTGCCAGCAGTTTGATACCCGGGGGTTTCCCTGAAGCTTTCTTT. Protein: CASSLIPGGFPEAFF. Variable domain in full (rest from reference TRBV28 and TRBJ1-1): DVKVTQSSRYLVKRTGEKVFLECVQDMDHENMFWYRQDPGLGLRLIYFSYDVKMKEKGDIPEGYSVSREKKERFSLILESASTNQTSMYLCASSLIPGGFPEAFFGQGTRLTVV.

This chain uses TRBV5-1 with TRBJ1-3; 9 bases are shared with TRBD1. The ends lost 4 bases at V and 0 bases at J; junction bases unmatched: 5. Germline V lookup: CDR1 SGHRS, CDR2 YFSETQ. The CDR3 has 16 amino acids. The CDR3 DNA follows: TGCGCCAGCAGCCGTACGACAGGGGGCTCTGGAAACACCATATATTTT. It yields the protein CASSRTTGGSGNTIYF. Drawing the rest from reference TRBV5-1 and TRBJ1-3, the complete variable domain is KAGVTQTPRYLIKTRGQQVTLSCSPISGHRSVSWYQQTPGQGLQFLFEYFSETQRNKGNFPGRFSGRQFSNSRSEMNVSTLELGDSALYLCASSRTTGGSGNTIYFGEGSWLTVV.

V usage is TRBV9 and J usage is TRBJ1-2; TRBD1 is a possible D gene (5 bases). Germline assignment: CDR1 SGDLS and CDR2 YYNGEE. The CDR3 covers 13 residues. The V end lost 0 bases, the J end lost 2 bases, and 5 bases lay between the germline ends. The CDR3 sequence: CASSVGTNYGYTF. CDR3 bases: TGTGCCAGCAGCGTAGGGACAAACTATGGCTACACCTTC.

The chain uses TRBV5-1 and TRBJ1-4, with 7 nucleotides matching TRBD1. The V gene's germline CDR1 is SGHRS and CDR2 YFSETQ. V shed 5 bases, J shed 6 bases, and the junction held 7 bases outside the gene matches. This CDR3 spans 14 amino acids. As DNA, the CDR3 is TGCGCCAGCAGTTACGGGACAGCCGATGAAAAACTGTTTTTT. Encoded protein: CASSYGTADEKLFF.

The rearrangement uses TRBV6-6 and TRBJ1-1; D not resolved. Germline V lookup: CDR1 MNHNY, CDR2 SVGAGI (reference sequence). The CDR3 has 12 amino acids. V gave up 6 bases and J gave up 1 base, with 6 bases separating them. The chain's CDR3 is CASRHPNTEAFF. The CDR3 nucleotides are TGTGCCAGCAGACACCCGAACACTGAAGCTTTCTTT.

This rearrangement joins TRBV13 to TRBJ2-6, with 8 bases matching TRBD1. The CDR3 is 16 residues long. With V trimmed by 7 bases and J by 2 bases, 7 bases remained unmatched. The V gene's germline CDR1 is PRHDT and CDR2 FYEKMQ (reference sequence). The chain's CDR3 is CASTGQGGPGANVLTF. Written as DNA, the CDR3 is TGTGCCAGCACTGGACAGGGTGGACCTGGGGCCAACGTCCTGACTTTC.

The V gene is TRBV11-3, the J gene TRBJ2-7; TRBD2 matches 13 bases. V trimming: 5 bases; J trimming: 5 bases; junction bases outside the gene matches: 15. Germline CDR1 SGHNT, CDR2 YENEEA. The CDR3 sequence is 18 residues long. The CDR3 spells CASSPGTSGEFRSDEQYF. CDR3 coding DNA: TGTGCCAGCAGCCCCGGGACTAGCGGGGAGTTCCGCTCGGACGAGCAGTACTTC.

This chain links TRBV2 with TRBJ2-5; 8 positions match TRBD1. The CDR3 is made up of 14 amino acids. CDR1 is SNHLY, CDR2 FYNNEI, per germline. V gave up 6 bases and J gave up 1 base; unmatched junction bases: 4. This CDR3 is CASRRGTGQETQYF. DNA of the CDR3: TGTGCCAGCAGACGGGGGACAGGCCAAGAGACCCAGTACTTC.

V gene TRBV7-2 combines with J gene TRBJ2-7, with D perhaps matching TRBD1 (6 bases). CDR1 SGHTA and CDR2 FQGNSA come from the germline V gene. CDR3 size: 15 residues. V lost 5 bases to trimming and J lost 5 bases, with 19 bases between them. CDR3 nucleotides: TGTGCCAGCAGCCTCCGGGACAAGGGTTTCCACGAGCAGTACTTC. Amino acids: CASSLRDKGFHEQYF. The full variable domain, its missing parts supplied by reference TRBV7-2 and TRBJ2-7, is GAGVSQSPSNKVTEKGKDVELRCDPISGHTALYWYRQSLGQGLEFLIYFQGNSAPDKSGLPSDRFSAERTGGSVSTLTIQRTQQEDSAVYLCASSLRDKGFHEQYFGPGTRLTVT.

V and J are TRBV27 and TRBJ2-3, with D possibly being TRBD1 (5 bases). The CDR3 is 14 amino acids. Germline values: CDR1 MNHEY, CDR2 SMNVEV (reference sequence). The ends were cut back, 8 bases at V and 4 bases at J, with 16 bases in the middle. The CDR3 is CASGSRSRADTQYF. CDR3 DNA sequence: TGTGCCAGCGGTTCCCGGAGCAGGGCAGATACGCAGTATTTT.

This clone was counted a few times. The chain carries TRBV10-3 and TRBJ2-7, with 8 positions matching TRBD1. Germline V CDR1 and CDR2: ENHRY, SYGVKD. The CDR3 length is 15 residues. V was clipped by 6 bases and J by 0 bases; unmatched bases: 7. CDR3 region: CAIREDRGLSYEQYF. The CDR3 DNA reads TGTGCCATCAGGGAAGACAGGGGTCTCTCCTACGAGCAGTACTTC.

This chain connects TRBV5-1 to TRBJ1-1, with TRBD1 identical over 8 bases. CDR3 length: 13 residues. Looked up from germline, CDR1 is SGHRS and CDR2 is YFSETQ. The junction had 2 bases not matched to a gene; V was cut back by 0 bases and J by 7 bases. The CDR3 here is CASSLGTGNEAFF. The CDR3 DNA follows: TGCGCCAGCAGCTTGGGGACAGGGAATGAAGCTTTCTTT.

This chain connects TRBV11-2 to TRBJ2-3; 8 positions match TRBD1. The CDR3 covers 14 residues. From germline, CDR1 is SGHAT and CDR2 FQNNGV. J lost 7 bases, V lost 1 base, and 4 bases had no gene match. CDR3 residues: CASSLAGQENTQYF. The CDR3 coding sequence is TGTGCCAGCAGCTTAGCGGGACAGGAGAATACGCAGTATTTT.